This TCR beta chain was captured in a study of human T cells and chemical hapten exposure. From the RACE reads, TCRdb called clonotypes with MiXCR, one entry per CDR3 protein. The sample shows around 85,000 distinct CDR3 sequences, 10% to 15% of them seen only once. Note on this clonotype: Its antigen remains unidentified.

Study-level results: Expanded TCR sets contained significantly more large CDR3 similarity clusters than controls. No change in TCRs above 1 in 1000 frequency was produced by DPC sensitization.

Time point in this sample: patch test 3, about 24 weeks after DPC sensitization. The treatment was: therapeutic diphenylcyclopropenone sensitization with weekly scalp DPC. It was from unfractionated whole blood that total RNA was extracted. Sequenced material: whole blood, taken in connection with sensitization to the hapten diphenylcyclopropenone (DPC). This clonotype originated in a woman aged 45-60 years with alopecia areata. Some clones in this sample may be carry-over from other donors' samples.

CDR3 residues: CASSRGTAGAQYF. CDR3 DNA: TGTGCCAGCAGCCGTGGGACCGCCGGGGCGCAGTATTTT. The V gene is TRBV7-9, the J gene TRBJ2-3; TRBD1 or TRBD2 may be the D gene (5 bases each). V was trimmed by 5 bases and J by 10 bases, leaving 16 bases between them. The germline V gene has CDR1 SEHNR and CDR2 FQNEAQ (reference sequence). The CDR3 is made up of 13 amino acids.